This T cell receptor beta chain stems from a study of T cell changes during pregnancy in multiple sclerosis. Clones were read by immunoSEQ multiplex PCR, and TCRdb kept only the in-frame ones, dropping some. The data show more than 95,000 clones, around 91% seen once. CDR3 length equals 14 residues. V was cut by 4 bases and J by 3 bases, with 11 bases left in between. CDR1 is MNHNY, CDR2 SVGAGI, per germline (reference sequence). This receptor was identified in a female donor with multiple sclerosis, enrolled in a pregnancy study. The sequencing here drew on peripheral blood, taken after pregnancy. This sequence joins TRBV6-6 and TRBJ2-3, with D perhaps TRBD2 (6 bases). CDR3 protein: CASSLGLETDTQYF. The CDR3 bases are TGTGCCAGCAGTTTGGGACTTGAGACAGATACGCAGTATTTT.